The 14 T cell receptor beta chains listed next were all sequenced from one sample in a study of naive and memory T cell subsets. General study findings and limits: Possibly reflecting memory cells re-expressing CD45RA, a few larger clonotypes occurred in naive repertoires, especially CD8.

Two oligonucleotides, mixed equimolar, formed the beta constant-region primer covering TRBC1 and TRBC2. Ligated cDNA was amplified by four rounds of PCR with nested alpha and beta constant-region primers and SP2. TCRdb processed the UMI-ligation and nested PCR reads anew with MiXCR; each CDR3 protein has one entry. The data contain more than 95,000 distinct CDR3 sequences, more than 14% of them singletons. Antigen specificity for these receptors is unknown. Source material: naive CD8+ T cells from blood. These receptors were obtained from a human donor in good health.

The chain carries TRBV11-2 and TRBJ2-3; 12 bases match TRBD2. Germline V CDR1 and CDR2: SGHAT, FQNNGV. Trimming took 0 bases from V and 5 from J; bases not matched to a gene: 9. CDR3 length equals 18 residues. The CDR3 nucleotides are TGTGCCAGCAGCTTAGATCTGGGTTGGACTAGCGGGAAAGATACGCAGTATTTT. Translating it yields CASSLDLGWTSGKDTQYF.

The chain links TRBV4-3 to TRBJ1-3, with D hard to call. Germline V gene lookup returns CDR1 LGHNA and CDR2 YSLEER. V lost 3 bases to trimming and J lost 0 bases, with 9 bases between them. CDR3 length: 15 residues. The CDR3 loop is CASSHTYSSGNTIYF. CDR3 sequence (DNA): TGCGCCAGCAGCCATACTTACAGCTCTGGAAACACCATATATTTT.

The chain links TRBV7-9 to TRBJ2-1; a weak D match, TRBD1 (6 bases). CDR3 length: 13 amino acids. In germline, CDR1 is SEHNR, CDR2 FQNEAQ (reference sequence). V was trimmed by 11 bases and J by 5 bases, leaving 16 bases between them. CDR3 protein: CAGTGPRDNEQFF. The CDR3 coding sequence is TGTGCCGGAACAGGGCCGAGGGACAATGAGCAGTTCTTC. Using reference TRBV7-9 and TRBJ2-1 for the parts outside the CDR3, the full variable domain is DTGVSQNPRHKITKRGQNVTFRCDPISEHNRLYWYRQTLGQGPEFLTYFQNEAQLEKSRLLSDRFSAERPKGSFSTLEIQRTEQGDSAMYLCAGTGPRDNEQFFGPGTRLTVL.

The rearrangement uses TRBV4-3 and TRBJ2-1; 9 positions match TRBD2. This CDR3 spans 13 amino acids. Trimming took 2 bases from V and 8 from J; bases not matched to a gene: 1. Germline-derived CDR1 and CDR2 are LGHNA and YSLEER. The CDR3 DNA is TGCGCCAGCAGCCAAATAGCGGGAGATGAGCAGTTCTTC. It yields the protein CASSQIAGDEQFF.

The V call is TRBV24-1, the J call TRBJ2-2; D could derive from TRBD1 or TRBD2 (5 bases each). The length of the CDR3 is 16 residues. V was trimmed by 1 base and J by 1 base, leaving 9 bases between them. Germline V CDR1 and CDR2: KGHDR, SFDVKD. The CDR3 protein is CATSDFRDRNTGELFF. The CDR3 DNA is TGTGCCACCAGTGATTTCCGGGACCGGAACACCGGGGAGCTGTTTTTT.

In nucleotides, the CDR3 is TGTGCCAGCAGCCCGAGAACAGGGGCGTCTGGCGAGCAGTACTTC. This codes for CASSPRTGASGEQYF. The chain carries TRBV11-1 and TRBJ2-7, with 7 bases identical to TRBD1. Germline V gene data show CDR1 as SGHAT and CDR2 as FQDESV (reference sequence). V shed 5 bases and J 6 bases; nucleotides not matched to a gene: 13. The CDR3 consists of 15 residues.

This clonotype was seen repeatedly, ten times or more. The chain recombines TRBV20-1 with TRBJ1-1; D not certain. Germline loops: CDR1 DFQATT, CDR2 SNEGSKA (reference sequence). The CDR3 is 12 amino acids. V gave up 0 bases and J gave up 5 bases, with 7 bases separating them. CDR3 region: CSARDLGTEAFF. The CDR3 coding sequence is TGCAGTGCTAGAGATTTGGGGACTGAAGCTTTCTTT.

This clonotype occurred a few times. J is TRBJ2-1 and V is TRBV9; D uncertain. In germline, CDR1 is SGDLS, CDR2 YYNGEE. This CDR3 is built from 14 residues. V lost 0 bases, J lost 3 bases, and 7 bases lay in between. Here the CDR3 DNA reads TGTGCCAGCAGCGTAGAAGACAACTACAATGAGCAGTTCTTC. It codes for CASSVEDNYNEQFF.

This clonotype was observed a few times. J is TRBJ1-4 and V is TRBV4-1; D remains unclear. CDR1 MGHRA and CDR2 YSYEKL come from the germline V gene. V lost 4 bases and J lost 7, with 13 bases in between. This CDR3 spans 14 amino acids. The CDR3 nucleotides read TGCGCCAGCAGCCGAGCAACGGGTCCTGAAAAACTGTTTTTT. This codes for CASSRATGPEKLFF.

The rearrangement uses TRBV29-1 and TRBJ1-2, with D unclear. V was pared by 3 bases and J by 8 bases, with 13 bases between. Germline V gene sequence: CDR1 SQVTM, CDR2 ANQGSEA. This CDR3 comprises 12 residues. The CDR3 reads CSVEGQEEGYTF. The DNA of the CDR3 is TGCAGCGTTGAGGGCCAGGAGGAGGGCTACACCTTC.

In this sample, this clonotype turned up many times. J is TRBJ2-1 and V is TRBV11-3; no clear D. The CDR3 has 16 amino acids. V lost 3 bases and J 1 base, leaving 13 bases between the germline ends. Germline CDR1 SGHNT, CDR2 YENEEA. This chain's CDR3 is CASSFEGWSSYNEQFF. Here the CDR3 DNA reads TGTGCCAGCAGCTTCGAAGGTTGGAGTTCCTACAATGAGCAGTTCTTC.

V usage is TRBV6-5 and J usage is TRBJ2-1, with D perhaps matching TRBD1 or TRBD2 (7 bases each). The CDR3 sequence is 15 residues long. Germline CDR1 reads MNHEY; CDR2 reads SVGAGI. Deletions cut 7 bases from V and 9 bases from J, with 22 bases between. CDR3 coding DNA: TGTGCCAGCACTCGTGGGGGGGCCGGGGACAGTGAGCAGTTCTTC. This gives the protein CASTRGGAGDSEQFF.

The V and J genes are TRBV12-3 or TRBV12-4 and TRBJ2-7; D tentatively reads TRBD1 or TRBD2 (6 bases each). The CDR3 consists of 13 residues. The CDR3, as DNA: TGTGCAACCTCTCCGGGGGCTTCCTACGAGCAGTACTTC. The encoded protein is CATSPGASYEQYF.

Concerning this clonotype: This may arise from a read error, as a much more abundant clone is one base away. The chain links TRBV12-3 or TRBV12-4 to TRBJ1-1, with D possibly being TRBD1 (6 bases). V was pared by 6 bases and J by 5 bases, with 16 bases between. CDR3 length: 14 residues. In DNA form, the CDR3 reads TGTGCCAGCAGAGAGGGCAGGGGCTATACTGAAGCTTTCTTT. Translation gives CASREGRGYTEAFF.